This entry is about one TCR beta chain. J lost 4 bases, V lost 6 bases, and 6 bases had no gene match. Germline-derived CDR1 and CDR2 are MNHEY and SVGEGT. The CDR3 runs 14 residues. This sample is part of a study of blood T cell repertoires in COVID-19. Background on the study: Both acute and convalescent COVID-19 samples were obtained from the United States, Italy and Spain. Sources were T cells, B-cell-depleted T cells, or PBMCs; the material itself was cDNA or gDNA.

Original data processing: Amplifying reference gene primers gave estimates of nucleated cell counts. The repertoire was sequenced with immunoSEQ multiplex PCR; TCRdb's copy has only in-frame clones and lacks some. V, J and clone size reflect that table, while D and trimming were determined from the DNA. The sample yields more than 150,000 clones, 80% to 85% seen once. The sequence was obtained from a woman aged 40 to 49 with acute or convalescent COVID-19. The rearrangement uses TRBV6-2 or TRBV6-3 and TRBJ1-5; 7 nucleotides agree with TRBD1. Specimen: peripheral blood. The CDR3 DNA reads TGTGCCAGCAGCCAAGGGGGCACGAATCAGCCCCAGCATTTT. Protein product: CASSQGGTNQPQHF.